The rows below give T cell receptor beta chains drawn from one sample of a study of CD8 T cells in Susac syndrome. TCRdb re-called the immunoSEQ multiplex PCR reads through MiXCR, storing one row per CDR3 protein. This repertoire shows 100,000 to 150,000 distinct CDR3 sequences, about 93% found once; its top ten account for around 0.27%. The material sequenced was CD8+ T cells from PBMCs. The receptors were sampled from a human donor with Susac syndrome. Both conserved end residues are part of each CDR3.

j_call,v_call,cdr3_aa
TRBJ2-1,TRBV20-1,CSARSNTGSYNEQFF
TRBJ2-5,TRBV5-5,CASSSPGQGVLMETQYF
TRBJ2-5,TRBV6-1,CASSPGLAGGPPETQYF
TRBJ2-5,TRBV12-3/TRBV12-4,CASSLGGPGETQYF
TRBJ1-2,TRBV18,CASSPGREPDGYTF
TRBJ1-2,TRBV6-1,CASLAGNYGYTF
TRBJ2-1,TRBV12-3/TRBV12-4,CASSPGTSGGGGYNEQFF
TRBJ2-1,TRBV7-2,CASSFPLGSSYNEQFF
TRBJ1-2,TRBV29-1,CSVEDLPARDRRKGYTF
TRBJ2-5,TRBV29-1,CSVEDGQGVETQYF
TRBJ2-4,TRBV5-4,CASSLRERDIQYF
TRBJ1-5,TRBV27,CASSLTGQGVNQPQHF